This T cell receptor (beta chain) is from a study of blood T cell repertoires in COVID-19. Background on the study: Samples taken during acute and convalescent COVID-19 were collected in the United States, Italy and Spain. T cells, B-cell-depleted T cells, or PBMCs supplied cDNA or gDNA.

In the original processing: Amplified reference gene primers provided the basis for estimating nucleated cell counts. The repertoire was sequenced with immunoSEQ multiplex PCR; TCRdb's copy has only in-frame clones and lacks some. The V and J calls and clone size are taken from that table; D and trimming were inferred from the DNA. Among a few hundred thousand clones listed, 70% to 90% were seen once. V lost 5 bases to trimming and J lost 2 bases; unmatched junction nucleotides: 3. This CDR3 has 14 amino acids. In germline, CDR1 is MNHEY, CDR2 SVGEGT. This chain links TRBV6-2 or TRBV6-3 with TRBJ2-7, with 10 bases fitting TRBD2. The material sequenced was peripheral blood. The clonotype originates from a woman aged 25 to 39 who had recovered from COVID-19. The CDR3 DNA reads as TGTGCCAGCAGTGAGGGACTAGCGACCTACGAGCAGTACTTC. It codes for CASSEGLATYEQYF.